This T cell receptor (beta chain) was sequenced during a study of OX40 agonist ivuxolimab in advanced cancers. Study as a whole: From roughly 20 to 85 years was the age range, with a mean of 60 years, and 65% to 90% were male. Study observations and caveats: Antigen targets of the expanded peripheral T cells went undetermined.

Turning to this clone: Its antigen remains unidentified.

Germline V gene data show CDR1 as ENHRY and CDR2 as SYGVKD. This CDR3 has 14 residues. V lost 11 bases to trimming and J lost 1 base; unmatched junction nucleotides: 7. Profiling relied on immunoSEQ multiplex PCR, and the TCRdb table lists in-frame clones only, not all of them. This table has tens of thousands of clones, around 87% appearing once. The source of this sequence is an adult with an advanced solid tumor such as melanoma, head and neck, liver or kidney cancer. The J gene is TRBJ2-2, the V gene TRBV10-3, with 7 bases identical to TRBD1. The sequences come from CD4+ or CD8+ T cells sorted from blood, collected in a trial of the OX40 agonist ivuxolimab. Here the CDR3 reads CAVSDRLNTGELFF. The DNA for the CDR3 is TGTGCCGTTTCGGACAGGCTGAACACCGGGGAGCTGTTTTTT.